The clone carrying this TCR beta chain was detected many times. Its antigen is unknown. A universal primer site was created by template switching, with the cDNA bearing unique molecular identifiers. TCRdb called the 5' RACE reads again in MiXCR, with one record for every CDR3 protein. The data contain 550,000 to 700,000 distinct CDR3 sequences, 9% to 10% of them singletons. This sample is part of a study of identical twins. Study-wide results and limits: The degree of excess twin sharing was weaker in beta out-of-frame sequences. Within cord blood, abundant beta clonotypes carried fewer insertions, but memory repertoires showed no such trend.

Unmatched junction bases numbered 4, after V lost 6 bases and J lost 5 bases. This CDR3 comprises 14 residues. Another study also made use of these data, one on yellow fever vaccine responses in identical twins.

Sequences were obtained from PBMCs. The chain couples TRBV12-3 or TRBV12-4 to TRBJ2-7, with 13 nucleotides matching TRBD2. The clonotype was recovered from a woman under 30 in good health. CDR3 bases: TGTGCCAGCAGCCCCGGACTAGCGGGAGACGAGCAGTACTTC. Translated: CASSPGLAGDEQYF.